This entry lists 30 T cell receptor beta chains sequenced from one sample in a study of blood T cell repertoires in COVID-19. TCRdb's copy holds only in-frame clones and misses some; the assay was immunoSEQ multiplex PCR. The table shows 200,000 to 250,000 clones, with 70% to 90% occurring only once. The sample comprised peripheral blood. The receptors here all came from a middle-aged man who had recovered from COVID-19.

V usage is TRBV28 and J usage is TRBJ2-5, with 7 positions matching TRBD1. J lost 2 bases, V lost 5 bases, and 14 bases had no gene match. The CDR3 is 17 residues long. Germline values: CDR1 MDHEN, CDR2 SYDVKM. CDR3 residues: CASSASFRTGPQETQYF. The DNA for the CDR3 is TGTGCCAGCAGTGCCTCCTTTCGGACAGGACCGCAAGAGACCCAGTACTTC. Full variable domain (rest looked up from reference TRBV28 and TRBJ2-5): DVKVTQSSRYLVKRTGEKVFLECVQDMDHENMFWYRQDPGLGLRLIYFSYDVKMKEKGDIPEGYSVSREKKERFSLILESASTNQTSMYLCASSASFRTGPQETQYFGPGTRLLVL.

The chain links TRBV30 to TRBJ1-1, with D possibly TRBD1 on 5 matching bases. V lost 3 bases and J lost 1, with 15 bases in between. CDR1 is GTSNPN, CDR2 SVGIG, per germline (reference sequence). The CDR3 loop spans 15 amino acids. In nucleotides, the CDR3 is TGTGCCTGGAGAAAGGCCGACAGAAAGAACACTGAAGCTTTCTTT. It codes for CAWRKADRKNTEAFF.

This clone was observed a few times. V usage is TRBV11-1 and J usage is TRBJ2-5; D is unclear. V shed 1 base and J shed 0 bases, with 12 bases lying between them. The CDR3 spans 16 residues. CDR1 SGHAT and CDR2 FQDESV come from the germline V gene (reference sequence). CDR3 loop: CASSLEWALNQETQYF. CDR3 DNA sequence: TGTGCCAGCAGCTTAGAATGGGCCTTAAACCAAGAGACCCAGTACTTC. Complete variable domain (other parts from reference TRBV11-1 and TRBJ2-5): EAEVAQSPRYKITEKSQAVAFWCDPISGHATLYWYRQILGQGPELLVQFQDESVVDDSQLPKDRFSAERLKGVDSTLKIQPAELGDSAMYLCASSLEWALNQETQYFGPGTRLLVL.

The chain joins TRBV6-6 to TRBJ1-6; 7 bases fit TRBD1. Germline V lookup: CDR1 MNHNY, CDR2 SVGAGI (reference sequence). The CDR3 spans 13 residues. Trimming took 7 bases from V and 9 from J; bases not matched to a gene: 6. The CDR3 bases are TGTGCCAGCATCCCGACAGGGACTTCACCCCTCCACTTT. It encodes CASIPTGTSPLHF.

This clone occurred a few times. The V gene is TRBV4-1, the J gene TRBJ2-6; perhaps TRBD2 as D (5 bases). The CDR3 has 18 residues. CDR1 and CDR2 from the germline V gene are MGHRA and YSYEKL. V lost 1 base and J lost 0, with 13 bases in between. The CDR3 region has the DNA TGCGCCAGCAGCCAAGGGGAGAGGCCTCGCTCTGGGGCCAACGTCCTGACTTTC. Its protein product is CASSQGERPRSGANVLTF.

The rearrangement uses TRBV24-1 and TRBJ1-2; D not certain. CDR1 is KGHDR and CDR2 is SFDVKD in the germline V gene. CDR3 length equals 14 residues. Trimming pared 2 bases from V and 3 bases from J, leaving 9 bases between. This CDR3 is CATSDWRRDYGYTF. CDR3 DNA: TGTGCCACCAGTGATTGGCGGAGAGACTATGGCTACACCTTC.

The chain has TRBV28 and TRBJ2-7; D gene ambiguous. Germline V gene data show CDR1 as MDHEN and CDR2 as SYDVKM. The ends were cut back, 1 base at V and 1 base at J, with 8 bases in the middle. This CDR3 spans 14 amino acids. The CDR3 spells CASSLSFRSYEQYF. The CDR3 DNA reads as TGTGCCAGCAGTTTATCTTTCAGGTCCTACGAGCAGTACTTC.

CDR3 coding DNA: TGTGCCAGCAGCGTAGGTGGGACAGGGGGTTACGAGCAGTACTTC. As protein: CASSVGGTGGYEQYF. The V gene is TRBV9, the J gene TRBJ2-7, with TRBD1 identical over 11 bases. The CDR3 runs to 15 residues. Germline lookup yields CDR1 SGDLS and CDR2 YYNGEE. V shed 0 bases, J shed 4 bases, and the junction held 3 bases outside the gene matches.

The CDR3 region has the DNA TGTGCCAGCAGTGAAGCGGGAGGTGGAACAGATACGCAGTATTTT. Amino acid sequence: CASSEAGGGTDTQYF. This chain uses TRBV27 with TRBJ2-3, with 9 bases that match TRBD2. In germline, CDR1 is MNHEY, CDR2 SMNVEV (reference sequence). This CDR3 is 15 amino acids long. The V segment lost 5 bases and the J segment 3 bases; nucleotides outside the gene matches: 6.

The chain joins TRBV10-2 to TRBJ2-3; 8 bases are a match to TRBD2. J gave up 3 bases and V 7 bases, and 6 bases lay outside the gene matches. Germline loops: CDR1 WSHSY, CDR2 SAAADI. The CDR3 contains 14 residues. Written as DNA, the CDR3 is TGCGCCAGCATAACCGGGACTAGGACAGATACGCAGTATTTT. It is translated as CASITGTRTDTQYF.

This clone occurred a few times. The chain employs TRBV28 and TRBJ1-2; TRBD1 aligns across 9 bases. Germline V gene sequence: CDR1 MDHEN, CDR2 SYDVKM. The CDR3 has 18 amino acids. V gave up 10 bases and J gave up 0 bases; unmatched junction bases: 18. The CDR3 sequence is CATHEQGQGHRANYGYTF. In nucleotides, the CDR3 is TGTGCCACCCATGAACAGGGACAGGGACATCGAGCTAACTATGGCTACACCTTC.

The chain uses TRBV2 and TRBJ2-5; 7 nucleotides match TRBD2. The CDR3 spans 11 residues. The germline V gene encodes CDR1 SNHLY and CDR2 FYNNEI. V lost 10 bases, J lost 5 bases, and 4 bases stayed unmatched. In DNA form, the CDR3 reads TGTGCCATTGGGAGGGAGGAGACCCAGTACTTC. As protein: CAIGREETQYF.

The CDR3 here is CASSQEGQATEAFF. CDR3 coding DNA: TGTGCCAGCAGCCAAGAGGGACAGGCCACTGAAGCTTTCTTT. This sequence joins TRBV4-2 and TRBJ1-1; 8 bases line up with TRBD1. CDR3 length: 14 residues. The germline CDR1 and CDR2 sequences are LGHNA and YNFKEQ. Trimming cost V 0 bases and J 4 bases; bases outside gene matches: 1.

Only one count was recorded for this clone. This sequence joins TRBV5-5 and TRBJ1-2, with 7 bases that match TRBD1. V shed 0 bases and J 5 bases; nucleotides not matched to a gene: 4. Germline V gene lookup returns CDR1 SGHKS and CDR2 YYEKEE (reference sequence). The CDR3 contains 14 residues. The CDR3 region has the DNA TGTGCCAGCAGCTTGGCTTGGACAGGTTATGGCTACACCTTC. Its translation: CASSLAWTGYGYTF.

This chain links TRBV27 with TRBJ2-3, with 15 bases matching TRBD2. This CDR3 is 20 amino acids long. J gave up 2 bases and V 6 bases, and 15 bases lay outside the gene matches. CDR1 and CDR2 from the germline V gene are MNHEY and SMNVEV (reference sequence). This chain's CDR3 is CASRPTGGLAGGLLTDTQYF. In DNA form, the CDR3 reads TGTGCCAGCAGGCCTACAGGGGGACTAGCGGGAGGTCTCCTCACAGATACGCAGTATTTT.

The chain employs TRBV4-1 and TRBJ2-5; TRBD2 matches 10 bases. Trimming at V came to 4 bases and at J to 4 bases, leaving 6 bases not matched to a gene. Germline V gives CDR1 MGHRA, CDR2 YSYEKL. CDR3 length: 15 amino acids. CDR3 DNA: TGCGCCAGCAGCCTTAGCGGGGGGTCGGGAGAGACCCAGTACTTC. This sequence encodes CASSLSGGSGETQYF.

In this sample, this clone turned up once. The rearrangement joins TRBV28 to TRBJ2-5; maybe TRBD1 (5 bases). Germline V lookup: CDR1 MDHEN, CDR2 SYDVKM. The CDR3 is 17 amino acids. With 6 bases removed from V and 1 base from J, the gap between germline ends came to 21 bases. CDR3 region: CASSPPRRVASQETQYF. For the CDR3, the DNA is TGTGCCAGCAGCCCGCCCCGCAGGGTGGCCTCCCAAGAGACCCAGTACTTC. The entire variable domain, with the rest obtained from reference TRBV28 and TRBJ2-5, is as follows: DVKVTQSSRYLVKRTGEKVFLECVQDMDHENMFWYRQDPGLGLRLIYFSYDVKMKEKGDIPEGYSVSREKKERFSLILESASTNQTSMYLCASSPPRRVASQETQYFGPGTRLLVL.

This clone was seen more than once but under ten times. J is TRBJ1-1 and V is TRBV6-5, with 11 bases that match TRBD1. The CDR3 is 15 amino acids. The germline V gene has CDR1 MNHEY and CDR2 SVGAGI. J gave up 1 base and V 6 bases, and 4 bases lay outside the gene matches. CDR3 coding DNA: TGTGCCAGCAGCCCGGACAGGGGGCAGAACACTGAAGCTTTCTTT. Its protein product is CASSPDRGQNTEAFF.

CDR3 DNA: TGTGCCTGGAGTAAGACAGCCTACGAGCAGTACTTC. It is translated as CAWSKTAYEQYF. The chain carries TRBV30 and TRBJ2-7, with a tentative D call TRBD1 (5 bases). The CDR3 length is 12 residues. CDR1 is GTSNPN and CDR2 is SVGIG in the germline V gene (reference sequence). V lost 2 bases and J lost 2, with 7 bases in between.

The chain couples TRBV10-3 to TRBJ2-1, with 10 bases aligning to TRBD2. CDR1 and CDR2 from the germline V gene are ENHRY and SYGVKD. This CDR3 contains 17 residues. The ends lost 2 bases at V and 5 bases at J; junction bases unmatched: 9. CDR3 bases: TGTGCCATCAGTGAGAGAGCCGGACTAGCGGCAGACAATGAGCAGTTCTTC. Amino acids: CAISERAGLAADNEQFF.

The chain couples TRBV28 to TRBJ1-6, with TRBD1 matching 7 bases. The length of the CDR3 is 15 residues. The germline CDR1 and CDR2 sequences are MDHEN and SYDVKM. Unmatched junction bases numbered 5, after V lost 6 bases and J lost 3 bases. The CDR3 DNA reads TGTGCCAGCAGCATAGGGACAGTCTATAATTCACCCCTCCACTTT. This translates into CASSIGTVYNSPLHF.

V usage is TRBV7-9 and J usage is TRBJ2-1; D gene unclear. In germline, CDR1 is SEHNR, CDR2 FQNEAQ (reference sequence). V dropped 1 base and J dropped 0 bases, with 7 bases sitting between them. This CDR3 is built from 15 residues. As DNA, the CDR3 is TGTGCCAGCAGCTTAGACGGTAGCTCCTACAATGAGCAGTTCTTC. Protein: CASSLDGSSYNEQFF.

The chain uses TRBV19 and TRBJ1-5; D is unresolved. The V end lost 3 bases, the J end lost 0 bases, and 9 bases lay between the germline ends. CDR3 length: 15 amino acids. Germline V gives CDR1 LNHDA, CDR2 SQIVND (reference sequence). The CDR3 bases are TGTGCCAGTAGTATGGGAGCGTATAGCAATCAGCCCCAGCATTTT. It specifies CASSMGAYSNQPQHF. Based on the CDR3 plus reference TRBV19 and TRBJ1-5, the full variable domain is DGGITQSPKYLFRKEGQNVTLSCEQNLNHDAMYWYRQDPGQGLRLIYYSQIVNDFQKGDIAEGYSVSREKKESFPLTVTSAQKNPTAFYLCASSMGAYSNQPQHFGDGTRLSIL.

The chain has TRBV28 and TRBJ2-7; 8 nucleotides agree with TRBD1. Per the germline V gene, CDR1 is MDHEN and CDR2 is SYDVKM. This CDR3 region has 15 residues. The junction had 6 bases not matched to a gene; V was cut back by 3 bases and J by 2 bases. Written as DNA, the CDR3 is TGTGCCAGCAGTTTCTTGGACAGGGTAGCCTACGAGCAGTACTTC. This sequence encodes CASSFLDRVAYEQYF.

This chain connects TRBV5-1 to TRBJ2-3; possible D gene TRBD2, 5 bases. Trimming pared 5 bases from V and 2 bases from J, leaving 9 bases between. The CDR3 is made up of 13 amino acids. Germline V gives CDR1 SGHRS, CDR2 YFSETQ. The CDR3 loop reads CASRGAATDTQYF. In nucleotides, the CDR3 is TGCGCCAGCAGGGGAGCGGCCACAGATACGCAGTATTTT.

This chain uses TRBV5-1 with TRBJ2-7, with TRBD2 matching over 8 bases. Trimming cost V 0 bases and J 4 bases; bases outside gene matches: 9. Germline V lookup: CDR1 SGHRS, CDR2 YFSETQ. CDR3 length: 16 residues. DNA of the CDR3: TGCGCCAGCAGCTTGGAGTCCAGCGGGAGCCGGTACGAGCAGTACTTC. Protein product: CASSLESSGSRYEQYF.

This clone turned up a few times. The V call is TRBV9, the J call TRBJ2-3, with a tentative D call TRBD1 (5 bases). Trimming pared 0 bases from V and 1 base from J, leaving 9 bases between. The CDR3 is made up of 15 amino acids. The germline V gene encodes CDR1 SGDLS and CDR2 YYNGEE. In DNA, the CDR3 is TGTGCCAGCAGCGTAGGGCAGGGCGGCACAGATACGCAGTATTTT. As protein: CASSVGQGGTDTQYF.

The rearrangement links TRBV27 to TRBJ1-1; no definite D call. Trimming removed 6 bases at V and 5 bases at J, with 10 bases between. There are 12 residues in the CDR3. The germline gives CDR1 MNHEY, CDR2 SMNVEV (reference sequence). The CDR3 here is CASRGRMTEAFF. DNA of the CDR3: TGTGCCAGCAGAGGCAGGATGACTGAAGCTTTCTTT.

This clone has only a few counts. The V gene is TRBV15, the J gene TRBJ2-2, with a possible D match to TRBD2 (5 bases). Trimming left V 6 bases short and J 8 bases short, with 16 bases between. The CDR3 is 14 residues long. From germline, CDR1 is LNHNV and CDR2 YYDKDF (reference sequence). The CDR3 loop reads CATRKRGPSGELFF. As DNA, the CDR3 is TGTGCCACCAGGAAACGGGGTCCCTCGGGGGAGCTGTTTTTT.

This chain joins TRBV28 and TRBJ2-7; D perhaps matches TRBD1 (6 bases). Trimming shortened V by 5 bases and J by 3 bases, and 17 bases separated the two germline ends. The CDR3 is 15 residues long. Germline V gene lookup returns CDR1 MDHEN and CDR2 SYDVKM. This chain's CDR3 is CASSPQGSRLYEQYF. CDR3 coding DNA: TGTGCCAGCAGTCCACAGGGATCTCGGCTCTACGAGCAGTACTTC. Variable domain in full (rest from reference TRBV28 and TRBJ2-7): DVKVTQSSRYLVKRTGEKVFLECVQDMDHENMFWYRQDPGLGLRLIYFSYDVKMKEKGDIPEGYSVSREKKERFSLILESASTNQTSMYLCASSPQGSRLYEQYFGPGTRLTVT.